This TCR beta chain was captured by sequencing in a study of regulatory T cells in long-lasting Graves disease. Whole-study results and caveats: Persistent patients shared more public clonotypes (approximately 2,700) than newly diagnosed patients (around 1,000).

This clonotype was detected only a few times. The antigen is not known. Through Arm-PCR of CDR3 regions and iRepertoire HTBI primers, TCR beta libraries were built. TCRdb re-called the multiplex PCR reads through MiXCR, storing one row per CDR3 protein. The sample comprises about 380,000 distinct CDR3 sequences, roughly a sixth of which are singletons, and around a fifth rests with the top ten. The CDR3 has 16 residues. V dropped 2 bases and J dropped 2; count of bases not matched to a gene: 9. The germline V gene encodes CDR1 GTSNPN and CDR2 SVGIG (reference sequence). Noted time point: newly diagnosed GD, antithyroid drugs for less than 3 months. RNA extracted from PBMCs served as the sequencing template.

The sequencing here drew on peripheral blood mononuclear cells (PBMCs), taken at new diagnosis, from a patient treated with antithyroid drugs. The TCR was taken from a female donor with Graves disease. The rearrangement uses TRBV30 and TRBJ2-3, with TRBD1 matching over 8 bases. The CDR3 reads CAWSSTRTGHTDTQYF. For the CDR3, the DNA is TGTGCCTGGAGTTCTACTAGGACAGGGCACACAGATACGCAGTATTTT. The whole variable domain, filled in from reference TRBV30 and TRBJ2-3, reads SQTIHQWPATLVQPVGSPLSLECTVEGTSNPNLYWYRQAAGRGLQLLFYSVGIGQISSEVPQNLSASRPQDRQFILSSKKLLLSDSGFYLCAWSSTRTGHTDTQYFGPGTRLTVL.